This TCR beta chain was sequenced during a study of blood T cell repertoires in COVID-19. Study context: Material from acute and convalescent COVID-19 was sourced from the United States, Italy and Spain. PBMCs, B-cell-depleted T cells, or T cells were the source of the cDNA or gDNA that made up the material.

V was cut by 4 bases and J by 0 bases, with 10 bases left in between. Per germline, CDR1 MGHDK and CDR2 SYGVNS. The CDR3 is made up of 15 amino acids. In the source study's methods: Using reference gene primer amplification, nucleated cell counts were estimated. The table came from immunoSEQ multiplex PCR; TCRdb's copy has only in-frame clones and leaves some out. V and J calls and clone size are as listed in that table; D and trimming were resolved from the DNA. The sample carries under 30,000 clones, approximately 81% recorded once. V gene TRBV25-1 combines with J gene TRBJ1-5, with D perhaps matching TRBD1 (5 bases). The TCR comes from an elderly man with active COVID-19. The sequencing sample was made of peripheral blood. The CDR3 is CASSAAGISNQPQHF. CDR3 nucleotides: TGTGCCAGCAGTGCAGCAGGGATTAGCAATCAGCCCCAGCATTTT.